One sample yielded the 3 T cell receptor beta chains listed below, sequenced in a study of shared clonotypes between healthy human individuals. Some clones are missing from TCRdb's copy, which holds only in-frame ones; the method was immunoSEQ multiplex PCR. This table holds hundreds of thousands of clones, 70% to 80% found once. Sequenced input: PBMCs. These TCRs come from a woman aged 40 to 55 in good health. Some clones in this sample may be carry-over from other donors' samples.

V and J are TRBV28 and TRBJ2-5; D not certain. The end of the DNA is better explained by TRBJ2-7, so the J call may be wrong. This CDR3 is 12 amino acids long. The V gene's germline CDR1 is MDHEN and CDR2 SYDVKM. CDR3 sequence: CASSSTEYEQYF. In nucleotides, the CDR3 is TGTGCCAGCAGTTCCACAGAATACGAGCAGTACTTC.

The V call is TRBV4-3, the J call TRBJ2-1; 12 bases map to TRBD2. CDR1 and CDR2 (germline): LGHNA, YSLEER. J gave up 8 bases and V 4 bases, and 15 bases lay outside the gene matches. CDR3 length: 18 amino acids. This chain's CDR3 is CASSRTLLLAGGRDEQFF. The CDR3 DNA is TGCGCCAGCAGCCGAACCCTCCTCCTAGCGGGAGGGCGCGATGAGCAGTTCTTC.

V and J are TRBV5-4 and TRBJ2-1, with D tentatively TRBD1 (6 bases). V gave up 4 bases and J gave up 10 bases, with 12 bases separating them. This CDR3 is 12 amino acids long. The germline V gene encodes CDR1 SGHNT and CDR2 YYREEE (reference sequence). CDR3 amino acids: CASSLPGGEQFF. CDR3 in DNA: TGTGCCAGCAGCCTTCCTGGGGGCGAGCAGTTCTTC.